There are a few counts of the clone carrying this T cell receptor (beta chain). Its matching antigen is unknown. The data stem from a study of T cells after yellow fever vaccination. Study-wide findings and caveats: Booster samples showed a return of most primary-vaccination clones (about 97% CD4, 80% to 90% CD8). FACS-sorted repertoires might harbor abundant contaminating clonotypes from the bulk population. Some clonotypes, a small share, were shared between CD4 and CD8 compartments.

With 3 bases removed from V and 5 bases from J, the gap between germline ends came to 14 bases. The CDR3 is 15 amino acids. UMIs and a universal primer site were added when TCR cDNA was made by 5'RACE template switching. MiXCR was run by TCRdb on the 5' RACE reads, yielding one entry per CDR3 protein. This table holds some 97,000 distinct CDR3 sequences, under 7% found once. The sample consisted of CD8+ T cells sorted from PBMCs, taken 10 days after the yellow fever booster vaccination. The chain has TRBV12-3 or TRBV12-4 and TRBJ1-5; unclear D gene. This TCR was sampled from a man between 18 and 29 years old who received the YFV17D yellow fever vaccine. The CDR3 nucleotides are TGTGCCAGCAGTTTTCAGCCATTCGACCATCAGCCCCAGCATTTT. This gives the protein CASSFQPFDHQPQHF.